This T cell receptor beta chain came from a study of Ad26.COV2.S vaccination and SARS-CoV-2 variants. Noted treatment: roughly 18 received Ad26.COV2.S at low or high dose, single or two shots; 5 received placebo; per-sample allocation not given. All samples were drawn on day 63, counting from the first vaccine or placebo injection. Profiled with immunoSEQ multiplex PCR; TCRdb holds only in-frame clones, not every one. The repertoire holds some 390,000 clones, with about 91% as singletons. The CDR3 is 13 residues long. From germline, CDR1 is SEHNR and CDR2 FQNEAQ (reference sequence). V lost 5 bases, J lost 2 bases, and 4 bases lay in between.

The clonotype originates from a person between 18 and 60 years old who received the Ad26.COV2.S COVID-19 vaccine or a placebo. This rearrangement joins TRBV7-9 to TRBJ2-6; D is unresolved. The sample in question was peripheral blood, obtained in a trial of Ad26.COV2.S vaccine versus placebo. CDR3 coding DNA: TGTGCCAGCAGCGAGACTGGGGCCAACGTCCTGACTTTC. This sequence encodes CASSETGANVLTF.